Below, 7 T cell receptor beta chains from the same sample are listed, as sequenced in a study of shared clonotypes between healthy human individuals. The repertoire was sequenced with immunoSEQ multiplex PCR; TCRdb's copy has only in-frame clones and lacks some. The table has about 2.4 million clones, roughly 92% seen once. Sequencing was done on a sample of naive CD4+ T cells sorted from blood. Noted subset: CD45RA+ positively selected. Receptor source: a man aged 18 to 29 in good health.

The rearrangement joins TRBV18 to TRBJ1-1; unclear D gene. Germline V lookup: CDR1 KGHSH, CDR2 LQKENI. V was shortened by 1 base and J by 10 bases, with 13 bases between the two germline ends. CDR3 size: 13 residues. CDR3 bases: TGTGCCAGCTCACCACAGTATCTTTCTGGAGCTTTCTTT. Protein sequence: CASSPQYLSGAFF.

The gene calls are TRBV21-1 and TRBJ1-2; no DNA check was done on the table's D call, TRBD1. TRBV21-1 is labeled a pseudogene. The CDR3 is 14 residues long. In DNA, the CDR3 is TGTGCCAGCAGCAAAGCTAACAGGGGTAATGGCTACACCTTC. It yields the protein CASSKANRGNGYTF.

The rearrangement joins TRBV27 to TRBJ1-1; 9 nucleotides agree with TRBD1. The V segment lost 5 bases and the J segment 3 bases; nucleotides outside the gene matches: 4. Germline CDR1 and CDR2: MNHEY and SMNVEV (reference sequence). CDR3 length: 14 residues. The chain's CDR3 is CASSPGQGDTEAFF. The CDR3 region has the DNA TGTGCCAGCAGTCCGGGACAGGGTGACACTGAAGCTTTCTTT.

The CDR3 DNA follows: TGTGCCAGCAGCGTAGAACCAGCCGCGGGGACCCAGTACTTC. Amino acid sequence: CASSVEPAAGTQYF. This chain links TRBV9 with TRBJ2-5, with D possibly matching TRBD2 (5 bases). V was clipped by 0 bases and J by 7 bases, with 13 bases between them. The germline CDR1 and CDR2 sequences are SGDLS and YYNGEE. The CDR3 contains 14 residues.

The sample holds one count of this clone. V usage is TRBV19 and J usage is TRBJ2-7; 7 bases line up with TRBD1. CDR1 and CDR2 from the germline V gene are LNHDA and SQIVND (reference sequence). V dropped 5 bases and J dropped 4; count of bases not matched to a gene: 8. This CDR3 is built from 14 residues. The CDR3 DNA reads as TGTGCCAGTAGTCCCGACCGGGACAGTTACGAGCAGTACTTC. This encodes CASSPDRDSYEQYF.

The chain uses TRBV30 and TRBJ1-1; 9 nucleotides agree with TRBD1. CDR3 length: 13 residues. The V and J ends lost 2 bases and 7 bases, in that order; junction bases with no gene match: 5. Germline CDR1 reads GTSNPN; CDR2 reads SVGIG (reference sequence). CDR3 sequence (DNA): TGTGCCTGGAGTCTTCACAGGGGGCTTGAAGCTTTCTTT. Protein sequence: CAWSLHRGLEAFF. The complete variable domain, with remaining parts taken from reference TRBV30 and TRBJ1-1, reads SQTIHQWPATLVQPVGSPLSLECTVEGTSNPNLYWYRQAAGRGLQLLFYSVGIGQISSEVPQNLSASRPQDRQFILSSKKLLLSDSGFYLCAWSLHRGLEAFFGQGTRLTVV.

In the case of this clone: This sample includes further DNA sequences coding for the same CDR3. The chain uses TRBV5-6 and TRBJ2-3; 10 bases fit TRBD2. The CDR3 is 15 residues long. Trimming removed 1 base from V and 3 bases from J; junction bases left unmatched: 2. The germline CDR1 and CDR2 sequences are SGHDT and YYEEEE. The DNA of the CDR3 is TGTGCCAGCAGCTTGATAGCGGGGGGTACAGATACGCAGTATTTT. Residues: CASSLIAGGTDTQYF.